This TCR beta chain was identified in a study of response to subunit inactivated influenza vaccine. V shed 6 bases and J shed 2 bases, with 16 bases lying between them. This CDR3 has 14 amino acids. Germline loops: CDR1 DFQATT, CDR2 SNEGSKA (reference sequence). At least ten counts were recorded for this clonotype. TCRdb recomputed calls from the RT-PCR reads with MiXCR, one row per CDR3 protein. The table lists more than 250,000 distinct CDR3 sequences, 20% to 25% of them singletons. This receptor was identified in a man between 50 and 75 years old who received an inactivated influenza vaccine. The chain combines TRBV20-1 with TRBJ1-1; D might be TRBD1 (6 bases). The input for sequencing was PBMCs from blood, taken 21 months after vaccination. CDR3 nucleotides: TGCAGTGCCAGGATGACAGGAGTAAACACTGAAGCTTTCTTT. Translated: CSARMTGVNTEAFF.